One and the same sample provided the 5 T cell receptor beta chains below, sequenced in a study of blood T cell repertoires in COVID-19. Data came from immunoSEQ multiplex PCR; TCRdb stores just in-frame clones and leaves some out. The table lists about 300,000 clones, 90% of them singletons, with roughly 1.1% in the top ten. The sample taken for sequencing was PBMCs or T cells enriched from blood (not recorded which). Receptor source: a young woman who had recovered from COVID-19.

The chain uses TRBV7-2 and TRBJ1-1, with D perhaps matching TRBD1 (5 bases). Germline CDR1 and CDR2: SGHTA and FQGNSA. V gave up 1 base and J gave up 6 bases, with 9 bases separating them. There are 13 residues in the CDR3. CDR3 bases: TGTGCCAGCAGCTTAGAAGGGGTCTCTGAAGCTTTCTTT. Translating it yields CASSLEGVSEAFF.

The rearrangement uses TRBV7-9 and TRBJ2-2; 13 bases are a match to TRBD2. Losses at the gene ends were 0 bases for V and 4 bases for J; bases not matched to a gene: 8. In germline, CDR1 is SEHNR, CDR2 FQNEAQ (reference sequence). The CDR3 length is 19 residues. The CDR3, as DNA: TGTGCCAGCAGCTTAGCCCCCGGACTAGCGGGAGAGGGCACCGGGGAGCTGTTTTTT. This codes for CASSLAPGLAGEGTGELFF.

J is TRBJ2-1 and V is TRBV24-1, with 9 nucleotides matching TRBD2. Trimming at V came to 5 bases and at J to 0 bases, leaving 7 bases not matched to a gene. Per germline, CDR1 KGHDR and CDR2 SFDVKD. The CDR3 extends over 17 amino acids. The CDR3 nucleotides are TGTGCCACCAGTGGCGCCAGTAGCGGGAGCTCCTACAATGAGCAGTTCTTC. Residues: CATSGASSGSSYNEQFF.

This chain uses TRBV5-5 with TRBJ2-7, with D possibly TRBD1 on 6 matching bases. This CDR3 has 14 amino acids. Germline CDR1 SGHKS, CDR2 YYEKEE (reference sequence). Trimming left V 0 bases short and J 3 bases short, with 10 bases between. The CDR3 protein is CASSLVAGDYEQYF. The CDR3 coding sequence is TGTGCCAGCAGCTTGGTGGCAGGGGACTACGAGCAGTACTTC.

The chain recombines TRBV27 with TRBJ2-7; the match to TRBD1 covers 7 bases. Trimming cost V 5 bases and J 2 bases; bases outside gene matches: 6. Germline CDR1 reads MNHEY; CDR2 reads SMNVEV (reference sequence). This CDR3 spans 14 amino acids. The CDR3 protein is CASSLGQFPYEQYF. The CDR3 nucleotides are TGTGCCAGCAGTCTGGGACAGTTTCCCTACGAGCAGTACTTC.